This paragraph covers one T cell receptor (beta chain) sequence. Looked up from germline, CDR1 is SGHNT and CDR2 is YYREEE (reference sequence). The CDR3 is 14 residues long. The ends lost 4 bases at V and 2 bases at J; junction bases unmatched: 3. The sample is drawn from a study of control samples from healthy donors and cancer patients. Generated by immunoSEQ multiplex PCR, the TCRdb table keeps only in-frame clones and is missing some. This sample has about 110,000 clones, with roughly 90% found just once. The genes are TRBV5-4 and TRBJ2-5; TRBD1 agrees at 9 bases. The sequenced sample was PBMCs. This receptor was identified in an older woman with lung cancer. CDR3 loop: CASSGGQGQETQYF. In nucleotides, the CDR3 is TGTGCCAGCAGCGGCGGACAGGGGCAAGAGACCCAGTACTTC.